The 22 T cell receptor beta chains below all came from one sample that was sequenced in a study of blood T cells in healthy people across ages. Primed by a sample-barcoded 5' primer and a J-beta primer mix, a second PCR proceeded for about 7 to 11 cycles. TCRdb reprocessed the 5' RACE reads with MiXCR, giving one entry per CDR3 protein. In the table there are 700,000 to 850,000 distinct CDR3 sequences, around half of which are singletons. The sequenced sample was blood. The source of these receptors is a man at least 80 years old in good health.

A few counts support this clonotype. The genes are TRBV27 and TRBJ2-3; D remains ambiguous. The CDR3 has 12 residues. Germline CDR1 MNHEY, CDR2 SMNVEV (reference sequence). The V and J ends lost 4 bases and 14 bases respectively, with 16 bases between them. CDR3 protein: CASSSAGGYAYF. Written as DNA, the CDR3 is TGTGCCAGCAGTTCCGCCGGCGGATACGCGTATTTT.

This clonotype was seen a few times. This rearrangement joins TRBV11-2 to TRBJ1-2, with TRBD1 as a possible D gene (5 bases). The CDR3 totals 14 residues. CDR1 and CDR2 (germline): SGHAT, FQNNGV. The ends were cut back, 0 bases at V and 4 bases at J, with 9 bases in the middle. CDR3 sequence (DNA): TGTGCCAGCAGCTTAGATGGGGCAGGCTATGGCTACACCTTC. The encoded protein is CASSLDGAGYGYTF.

J is TRBJ2-5 and V is TRBV5-1; D is ambiguous. With 0 bases removed from V and 0 bases from J, the gap between germline ends came to 9 bases. The CDR3 extends over 15 amino acids. CDR1 and CDR2 from the germline V gene are SGHRS and YFSETQ. The CDR3 loop is CASSLVGQNQETQYF. CDR3 nucleotide sequence: TGCGCCAGCAGCTTGGTTGGGCAGAACCAAGAGACCCAGTACTTC.

This clonotype has more than one count but fewer than ten. The chain has TRBV12-3 or TRBV12-4 and TRBJ2-7; D not certain. The CDR3 consists of 14 residues. V was cut by 2 bases and J by 1 base, with 9 bases left in between. The CDR3 DNA is TGTGCCAGCAGTTTATCGGCGGCTTCCTACGAGCAGTACTTC. Amino acids: CASSLSAASYEQYF.

The sample holds a few counts of this clonotype. This chain links TRBV10-3 with TRBJ2-7, with D maybe TRBD1 (6 bases). Germline V gene sequence: CDR1 ENHRY, CDR2 SYGVKD. V dropped 10 bases and J dropped 3 bases, with 10 bases sitting between them. The CDR3 runs to 11 residues. CDR3 residues: CATTGNYEQYF. The CDR3 DNA sequence: TGTGCCACCACAGGGAACTACGAGCAGTACTTC.

The rearrangement joins TRBV28 to TRBJ2-3; either TRBD1 or TRBD2 may fit D (5 bases each). Trimming took off 4 bases at V and 8 bases at J, with 16 bases between the two ends. Germline values: CDR1 MDHEN, CDR2 SYDVKM. The CDR3 is 14 residues long. The CDR3 DNA is TGTGCCAGCAGTTCACTAGGGGTTCGGGGTACGCAGTATTTT. Protein: CASSSLGVRGTQYF.

Here the CDR3 DNA reads TGCGCCAGCAGTGACCCTACTAGCGGGAGCCACAATGAGCAGTTCTTC. This sequence encodes CASSDPTSGSHNEQFF. The chain joins TRBV10-1 to TRBJ2-1; TRBD2 matches at 11 bases. CDR3 length: 16 amino acids. Germline-derived CDR1 and CDR2 are WNHNN and SYGVQD (reference sequence). Trimming at V came to 3 bases and at J to 5 bases, leaving 6 bases not matched to a gene.

This chain connects TRBV29-1 to TRBJ2-3, with D possibly being TRBD2 (6 bases). The V and J ends lost 2 bases and 3 bases respectively, with 9 bases between them. The germline CDR1 and CDR2 sequences are SQVTM and ANQGSEA. The CDR3 loop spans 13 amino acids. CDR3 loop: CSVERRGTDTQYF. The CDR3 DNA is TGCAGCGTTGAAAGGAGGGGAACAGATACGCAGTATTTT.

This clonotype was counted between two and nine times. The chain employs TRBV7-8 and TRBJ2-7; TRBD2 might be the D (7 bases). CDR3 size: 14 residues. Germline loops: CDR1 SGHVS, CDR2 FQNEAQ. V lost 8 bases and J 2 bases, leaving 16 bases between the germline ends. The chain's CDR3 is CASWVGGATYEQYF. The DNA of the CDR3 is TGTGCCAGCTGGGTTGGGGGGGCGACCTACGAGCAGTACTTC. Full variable domain (remainder filled in from reference TRBV7-8 and TRBJ2-7): GAGVSQSPRYKVAKRGQDVALRCDPISGHVSLFWYQQALGQGPEFLTYFQNEAQLDKSGLPSDRFFAERPEGSVSTLKIQRTQQEDSAVYLCASWVGGATYEQYFGPGTRLTVT.

This clonotype was seen only a few times. A much larger clone differs from this one at a single base, so this may be a read error. The chain employs TRBV2 and TRBJ2-4, with 9 bases aligning to TRBD1. The tail of the sequence fits TRBJ2-7 better, so the J call may be wrong. This CDR3 has 13 amino acids. Germline V gene sequence: CDR1 SNHLY, CDR2 FYNNEI. The CDR3 DNA follows: TGTGCCAGCAGTGGACAGGGGGACTACGAGCAGTACTTC. As protein: CASSGQGDYEQYF.

V and J are TRBV27 and TRBJ2-7; TRBD2 might be the D (5 bases). The CDR3 runs 13 residues. The ends were cut back, 1 base at V and 3 bases at J, with 7 bases in the middle. The germline V gene has CDR1 MNHEY and CDR2 SMNVEV (reference sequence). The CDR3 DNA is TGTGCCAGCAGTTTATGGGGAGTCTACGAGCAGTACTTC. Encoded protein: CASSLWGVYEQYF.

The chain combines TRBV29-1 with TRBJ2-1, with a tentative D call TRBD1 (5 bases). The CDR3 totals 12 residues. CDR1 and CDR2 (germline): SQVTM, ANQGSEA. In nucleotides, the CDR3 is TGCAGTCTGGGGCGGTTCAACAATGAGCAGTTCTTC. As protein: CSLGRFNNEQFF.

The chain combines TRBV9 with TRBJ2-1; 11 bases map to TRBD2. The V segment lost 0 bases and the J segment 0 bases; nucleotides outside the gene matches: 11. The CDR3 is 20 amino acids. Germline V gives CDR1 SGDLS, CDR2 YYNGEE. The CDR3 nucleotides read TGTGCCAGCAGCGTAGAGATTAGCGGGAGGGCCAGCAACTCCTACAATGAGCAGTTCTTC. Amino acids: CASSVEISGRASNSYNEQFF.

In this sample, this clonotype turned up a few times. V gene TRBV12-3 or TRBV12-4 combines with J gene TRBJ1-2; D gene ambiguous. This CDR3 has 11 residues. The V and J ends lost 5 bases and 5 bases respectively, with 6 bases between them. CDR3 bases: TGTGCCAGCAGTCTGCGGTATGGCTACACCTTC. Translated, it gives CASSLRYGYTF.

V gene TRBV7-2 combines with J gene TRBJ2-4, with a possible D match to TRBD1 (6 bases). The better agreement between TRBJ2-5 and the DNA end casts doubt on the J call. CDR3 length: 14 amino acids. The germline V gene has CDR1 SGHTA and CDR2 FQGNSA. CDR3 sequence reads: CASSFTGIFETQYF. The CDR3 region has the DNA TGTGCCAGCAGCTTCACAGGGATTTTTGAGACCCAGTACTTC.

This clonotype occurred many times. The CDR3 region is CASSPRDPAYEQYF. Written as DNA, the CDR3 is TGTGCCAGCAGCCCAAGGGACCCCGCCTACGAGCAGTACTTC. The rearrangement joins TRBV9 to TRBJ2-7; D tentatively reads TRBD1 or TRBD2 (5 bases each). The V end lost 4 bases, the J end lost 2 bases, and 13 bases lay between the germline ends. Germline V CDR1 and CDR2: SGDLS, YYNGEE. The CDR3 has 14 amino acids.

The chain employs TRBV7-9 and TRBJ2-5; perhaps TRBD2 as D (6 bases). V lost 5 bases to trimming and J lost 3 bases, with 13 bases between them. This CDR3 contains 14 residues. The germline CDR1 and CDR2 sequences are SEHNR and FQNEAQ (reference sequence). CDR3 residues: CASSILGGKETQYF. The CDR3 nucleotides read TGTGCCAGCAGCATCCTGGGGGGAAAAGAGACCCAGTACTTC.

J is TRBJ2-2 and V is TRBV3-1, with D uncertain. Germline loops: CDR1 LGHDT, CDR2 YNNKEL (reference sequence). Trimming shortened V by 0 bases and J by 7 bases, and 9 bases separated the two germline ends. The CDR3 covers 14 residues. Here the CDR3 reads CASSQEGVVGELFF. CDR3 nucleotide sequence: TGTGCCAGCAGCCAAGAAGGAGTGGTCGGGGAGCTGTTTTTT.

This chain uses TRBV24-1 with TRBJ1-2, with D unclear. The CDR3 runs 14 residues. Between the trimmed V and J ends, which lost 2 bases and 4 bases, there was a span of 10 bases. Looked up from germline, CDR1 is KGHDR and CDR2 is SFDVKD. CDR3 amino acids: CATSDWPATYGYTF. The CDR3 bases are TGTGCCACCAGTGATTGGCCGGCTACCTATGGCTACACCTTC.

This clonotype was seen ten or more times. V usage is TRBV29-1 and J usage is TRBJ2-5; 9 bases are shared with TRBD2. CDR1 and CDR2 from the germline V gene are SQVTM and ANQGSEA. CDR3 length: 12 residues. Unmatched junction bases numbered 5, after V lost 7 bases and J lost 5 bases. CDR3 DNA sequence: TGCAGCGCTAGACTAGCGGCGGAGACCCAGTACTTC. This sequence encodes CSARLAAETQYF.

The table lists this clonotype with a few counts. The rearrangement joins TRBV11-2 to TRBJ2-5; D is uncertain. CDR1 is SGHAT, CDR2 FQNNGV, per germline. Trimming pared 3 bases from V and 2 bases from J, leaving 19 bases between. This CDR3 is 17 amino acids long. CDR3 residues: CASSFRRSWQYQETQYF. CDR3 bases: TGTGCCAGCAGCTTCAGACGTTCTTGGCAGTATCAAGAGACCCAGTACTTC.

This chain links TRBV20-1 with TRBJ2-5, with 10 nucleotides matching TRBD2. Judging by the DNA end, TRBJ2-7 fits better; the J call may be wrong. Germline V lookup: CDR1 DFQATT, CDR2 SNEGSKA (reference sequence). The CDR3 is 17 amino acids. CDR3 nucleotide sequence: TGCAGTGCTAGACCGGGGCTAGCGGGGGCTCTGCCCTACGAGCAGTACTTC. Protein sequence: CSARPGLAGALPYEQYF.